These T cell receptor beta chains were read from a single sample in a study of OX40 agonist ivuxolimab in advanced cancers. Measured with immunoSEQ multiplex PCR; TCRdb has only the in-frame clones, and not every one. The table records roughly 61,000 clones, about 90% of them present only once. The input for sequencing was CD4+ or CD8+ T cells sorted from blood, taken in a trial of the OX40 agonist ivuxolimab. The source is an adult with an advanced solid tumor such as melanoma, head and neck, liver or kidney cancer. Each CDR3 is given with its conserved first and last residue. The D gene is left open where the match is weak. The size field is filled for only some rows; it gives once, few, many or a size class.

J gene: TRBJ1-1; CDR3 length: 12; clone size: .; D gene: TRBD1; V gene: TRBV10-3; CDR3 protein: CAVTGANTEAFF; CDR3 DNA: TGTGCCGTGACAGGGGCCAACACTGAAGCTTTCTTT
J gene: TRBJ2-7; CDR3 length: 13; clone size: .; D gene: .; V gene: TRBV28; CDR3 protein: CASSLTGPGEQYF; CDR3 DNA: TGTGCCAGCAGTCTAACAGGGCCGGGTGAGCAGTACTTC
J gene: TRBJ1-1; CDR3 length: 15; clone size: .; D gene: TRBD1; V gene: TRBV9; CDR3 protein: CASSPNTGVVTEAFF; CDR3 DNA: TGTGCCAGCAGCCCCAATACAGGGGTCGTCACTGAAGCTTTCTTT
J gene: TRBJ2-5; CDR3 length: 14; clone size: .; D gene: .; V gene: TRBV7-7; CDR3 protein: CASSTGPDQETQYF; CDR3 DNA: TGTGCTAGCAGCACGGGCCCAGACCAAGAGACCCAGTACTTC
J gene: TRBJ2-3; CDR3 length: 13; clone size: .; D gene: .; V gene: TRBV7-3; CDR3 protein: CASSLQRTDTQYF; CDR3 DNA: TGTGCCAGCAGCTTACAGAGGACAGATACGCAGTATTTT
J gene: TRBJ2-7; CDR3 length: 14; clone size: .; D gene: TRBD1; V gene: TRBV5-1; CDR3 protein: CASSGTGPSYEQYF; CDR3 DNA: TGCGCCAGCAGCGGGACAGGACCATCCTACGAGCAGTACTTC
J gene: TRBJ1-2; CDR3 length: 13; clone size: .; D gene: .; V gene: TRBV5-1; CDR3 protein: CASSPATIWGYTF; CDR3 DNA: TGCGCCAGCAGCCCCGCGACCATCTGGGGCTACACCTTC
J gene: TRBJ2-4; CDR3 length: 13; clone size: .; D gene: TRBD1; V gene: TRBV5-5; CDR3 protein: CASSRTGTDIQYF; CDR3 DNA: TGTGCCAGCAGCAGGACAGGTACGGACATTCAGTACTTC
J gene: TRBJ2-5; CDR3 length: 15; clone size: once; D gene: .; V gene: TRBV28; CDR3 protein: CASSPTGTEGETQYF; CDR3 DNA: TGTGCCAGCAGTCCCACCGGGACGGAAGGGGAGACCCAGTACTTC
J gene: TRBJ2-3; CDR3 length: 15; clone size: few; D gene: .; V gene: TRBV12-1; CDR3 protein: CASSLITHNTDTQYF; CDR3 DNA: TGTGCCAGCAGCTTGATTACGCATAACACAGATACGCAGTATTTT
J gene: TRBJ1-2; CDR3 length: 11; clone size: .; D gene: .; V gene: TRBV5-8; CDR3 protein: CASSPSYGYTF; CDR3 DNA: TGTGCCAGCAGCCCTTCCTATGGCTACACCTTC
J gene: TRBJ1-1; CDR3 length: 14; clone size: .; D gene: .; V gene: TRBV18; CDR3 protein: CASSPGWGRTEAFF; CDR3 DNA: TGTGCCAGCTCACCAGGGTGGGGGCGGACTGAAGCTTTCTTT
J gene: TRBJ2-7; CDR3 length: 15; clone size: .; D gene: .; V gene: TRBV28; CDR3 protein: CASRTPGPGDHEQYF; CDR3 DNA: TGTGCCAGCAGGACACCGGGACCCGGGGACCACGAGCAGTACTTC
J gene: TRBJ2-3; CDR3 length: 15; clone size: .; D gene: .; V gene: TRBV18; CDR3 protein: CASSPALGTTDTQYF; CDR3 DNA: TGTGCCAGCTCACCAGCCTTAGGCACCACAGATACGCAGTATTTT
J gene: TRBJ2-4; CDR3 length: 17; clone size: .; D gene: TRBD1; V gene: TRBV5-4; CDR3 protein: CASSQIGKGASDNIQYF; CDR3 DNA: TGTGCCAGCAGCCAGATTGGTAAGGGGGCGAGTGACAACATTCAGTACTTC
J gene: TRBJ1-1; CDR3 length: 15; clone size: .; D gene: TRBD1; V gene: TRBV5-1; CDR3 protein: CASSSRDSMNTEAFF; CDR3 DNA: TGCGCCAGCAGCTCCCGGGACAGCATGAACACTGAAGCTTTCTTT
J gene: TRBJ2-1; CDR3 length: 13; clone size: .; D gene: TRBD2; V gene: TRBV9; CDR3 protein: CASNQLAASPLFF; CDR3 DNA: TGTGCCAGCAACCAACTAGCGGCCTCACCGCTGTTCTTC
J gene: TRBJ1-1; CDR3 length: 9; clone size: few; D gene: .; V gene: TRBV29-1; CDR3 protein: CSVTEGALF; CDR3 DNA: TGCAGCGTCACGGAAGGGGCTCTCTTT
J gene: TRBJ2-1; CDR3 length: 11; clone size: .; D gene: .; V gene: TRBV19; CDR3 protein: CASSIYNEQFF; CDR3 DNA: TGTGCCAGTAGTATATACAATGAGCAGTTCTTC
J gene: TRBJ1-1; CDR3 length: 12; clone size: once; D gene: .; V gene: TRBV10-2; CDR3 protein: CASSDRATEAFF; CDR3 DNA: TGCGCCAGCAGTGACAGGGCCACTGAAGCTTTCTTT
J gene: TRBJ2-6; CDR3 length: 12; clone size: .; D gene: .; V gene: TRBV19; CDR3 protein: CASSSPGVPLTF; CDR3 DNA: TGTGCCAGTAGTTCACCAGGGGTACCCCTGACTTTC
J gene: TRBJ2-7; CDR3 length: 14; clone size: .; D gene: TRBD1; V gene: TRBV19; CDR3 protein: CASSYTTGFYEQYF; CDR3 DNA: TGTGCCAGTAGTTATACGACAGGGTTCTACGAGCAGTACTTC
J gene: TRBJ2-7; CDR3 length: 14; clone size: .; D gene: .; V gene: TRBV5-1; CDR3 protein: CASSLGGPLYEQYF; CDR3 DNA: TGCGCCAGCAGCTTGGGGGGACCACTCTACGAGCAGTACTTC
J gene: TRBJ2-5; CDR3 length: 16; clone size: .; D gene: .; V gene: TRBV4-2; CDR3 protein: CASSQDRGTTQETQYF; CDR3 DNA: TGTGCCAGCAGCCAAGATCGCGGCACCACTCAAGAGACCCAGTACTTC
J gene: TRBJ2-3; CDR3 length: 14; clone size: .; D gene: .; V gene: TRBV29-1; CDR3 protein: CSVVETTFTDTQYF; CDR3 DNA: TGCAGCGTTGTGGAGACTACCTTCACAGATACGCAGTATTTT
J gene: TRBJ1-1; CDR3 length: 13; clone size: .; D gene: TRBD1; V gene: TRBV7-3; CDR3 protein: CASSPRDRGLAFF; CDR3 DNA: TGTGCCAGCAGCCCCCGGGACAGAGGATTAGCTTTCTTT
J gene: TRBJ1-4; CDR3 length: 14; clone size: .; D gene: .; V gene: TRBV30; CDR3 protein: CAWSFTLTNEKLFF; CDR3 DNA: TGTGCCTGGAGTTTTACTTTAACTAATGAAAAACTGTTTTTT
J gene: TRBJ2-1; CDR3 length: 13; clone size: .; D gene: TRBD1; V gene: TRBV11-3; CDR3 protein: CASSGGQGPEQFF; CDR3 DNA: TGTGCCAGCAGCGGCGGACAGGGCCCTGAGCAGTTCTTC
J gene: TRBJ2-1; CDR3 length: 16; clone size: .; D gene: TRBD2; V gene: TRBV28; CDR3 protein: CASSLGGTSVRVEQFF; CDR3 DNA: TGTGCCAGCAGCCTTGGGGGGACTAGCGTGAGGGTGGAGCAGTTCTTC
J gene: TRBJ2-1; CDR3 length: 17; clone size: once; D gene: TRBD2; V gene: TRBV29-1; CDR3 protein: CSVEGVAGESSYNEQFF; CDR3 DNA: TGCAGCGTTGAAGGGGTAGCGGGAGAGAGCTCCTACAATGAGCAGTTCTTC
J gene: TRBJ2-3; CDR3 length: 14; clone size: once; D gene: .; V gene: TRBV18; CDR3 protein: CASSPGHSTDTQYF; CDR3 DNA: TGTGCCAGCTCACCCGGACACAGCACAGATACGCAGTATTTT
J gene: TRBJ1-3; CDR3 length: 15; clone size: .; D gene: TRBD1; V gene: TRBV6-5; CDR3 protein: CASRLQGAFGNTIYF; CDR3 DNA: TGTGCCAGCAGATTGCAGGGGGCGTTTGGAAACACCATATATTTT